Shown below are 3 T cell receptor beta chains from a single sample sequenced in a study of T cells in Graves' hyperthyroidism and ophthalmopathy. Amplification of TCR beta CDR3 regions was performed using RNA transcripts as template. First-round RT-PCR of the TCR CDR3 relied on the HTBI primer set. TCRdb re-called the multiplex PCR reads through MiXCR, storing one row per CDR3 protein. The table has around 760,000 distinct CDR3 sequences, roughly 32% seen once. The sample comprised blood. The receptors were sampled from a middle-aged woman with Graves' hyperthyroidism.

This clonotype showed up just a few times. This CDR3 is CASSLSSSVNPRYF. The DNA for the CDR3 is TGCGCCAGCAGCTTGTCATCTTCGGTTAATCCCCGTTACTTC. The rearrangement links TRBV5-1 to TRBJ2-7; D gene uncertain. The CDR3 length is 14 residues. From germline, CDR1 is SGHRS and CDR2 YFSETQ. V was clipped by 1 base and J by 13 bases, with 21 bases between them.

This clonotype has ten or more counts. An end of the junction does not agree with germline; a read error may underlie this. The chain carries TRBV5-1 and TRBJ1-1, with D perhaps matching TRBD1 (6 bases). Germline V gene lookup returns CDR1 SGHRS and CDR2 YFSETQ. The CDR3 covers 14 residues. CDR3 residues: CASSLGTLNTEAFF. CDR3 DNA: TGTGCCAGCAGTTTAGGGACACTGAACACTGAAGCTTTCTTT. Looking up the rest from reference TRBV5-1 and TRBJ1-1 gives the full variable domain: KAGVTQTPRYLIKTRGQQVTLSCSPISGHRSVSWYQQTPGQGLQFLFEYFSETQRNKGNFPGRFSGRQFSNSRSEMNVSTLELGDSALYLCASSLGTLNTEAFFGQGTRLTVV.

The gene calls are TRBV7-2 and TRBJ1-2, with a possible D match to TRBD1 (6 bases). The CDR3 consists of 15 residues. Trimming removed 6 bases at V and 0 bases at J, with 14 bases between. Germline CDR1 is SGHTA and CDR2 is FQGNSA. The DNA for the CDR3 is TGTGCCAGCAGGGAAATCAGGGGAGCTAACTATGGCTACACCTTC. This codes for CASREIRGANYGYTF.